This TCR beta chain was observed in a study of ipilimumab plus nivolumab after autologous stem cell transplantation. Study overall: A median of 8 nivolumab and 5 or 6 ipilimumab doses were given. DLBCL patients had primary refractory or relapsed disease.

Method: immunoSEQ multiplex PCR; TCRdb's copy keeps in-frame clones and lacks some. Of 84,000 or so clones listed, 83% were seen once; the top ten hold 2% to 2.5%. Checkpoint therapy with ipilimumab 1 mg/kg began 14 to 28 days after transplant. Patients got 3 mg/kg IV nivolumab weeks 1, 4, 7, 10, then biweekly through week 26. CDR1 LNHDA and CDR2 SQIVND come from the germline V gene (reference sequence). V lost 10 bases to trimming and J lost 8 bases, with 17 bases between them. This CDR3 is 12 amino acids long. The rearrangement links TRBV19 to TRBJ1-2; D not resolved. The material was PBMCs, obtained in a trial of ipilimumab plus nivolumab as post-transplant consolidation. The receptor's source is a male donor with diffuse large B-cell lymphoma. The CDR3 sequence: CATRRTSGGYTF. The CDR3 nucleotides are TGTGCCACGAGGAGGACCTCGGGGGGCTACACCTTC.